This T cell receptor beta chain was retrieved from a study of blood T cell repertoires in COVID-19. The overall study: Samples came from the United States, Italy and Spain, spanning acute and convalescent COVID-19. The analysed material was cDNA or gDNA that came from T cells, B-cell-depleted T cells, or PBMCs.

The CDR3 is 15 residues long. Germline V gives CDR1 ENHRY, CDR2 SYGVKD. V gave up 2 bases and J gave up 4 bases, with 14 bases separating them. Per the study methods: Estimation of nucleated cell counts was performed using reference gene primer amplification. Libraries were prepared by immunoSEQ multiplex PCR; TCRdb keeps only in-frame clonotypes and omits some of them. Clone size and V and J calls were adopted from that table, with D and trimming inferred from the DNA. Here the sample spans about 190,000 clones, 88% being singletons. The chain has TRBV10-3 and TRBJ1-1, with D possibly matching TRBD1 (5 bases). The sequenced material came from peripheral blood. This TCR derives from a man younger than 45 with acute or convalescent COVID-19. CDR3 sequence (DNA): TGTGCCATCAGTGAGCCAGGTCAGGGTCCCACTGAAGCTTTCTTT. Translation gives CAISEPGQGPTEAFF.